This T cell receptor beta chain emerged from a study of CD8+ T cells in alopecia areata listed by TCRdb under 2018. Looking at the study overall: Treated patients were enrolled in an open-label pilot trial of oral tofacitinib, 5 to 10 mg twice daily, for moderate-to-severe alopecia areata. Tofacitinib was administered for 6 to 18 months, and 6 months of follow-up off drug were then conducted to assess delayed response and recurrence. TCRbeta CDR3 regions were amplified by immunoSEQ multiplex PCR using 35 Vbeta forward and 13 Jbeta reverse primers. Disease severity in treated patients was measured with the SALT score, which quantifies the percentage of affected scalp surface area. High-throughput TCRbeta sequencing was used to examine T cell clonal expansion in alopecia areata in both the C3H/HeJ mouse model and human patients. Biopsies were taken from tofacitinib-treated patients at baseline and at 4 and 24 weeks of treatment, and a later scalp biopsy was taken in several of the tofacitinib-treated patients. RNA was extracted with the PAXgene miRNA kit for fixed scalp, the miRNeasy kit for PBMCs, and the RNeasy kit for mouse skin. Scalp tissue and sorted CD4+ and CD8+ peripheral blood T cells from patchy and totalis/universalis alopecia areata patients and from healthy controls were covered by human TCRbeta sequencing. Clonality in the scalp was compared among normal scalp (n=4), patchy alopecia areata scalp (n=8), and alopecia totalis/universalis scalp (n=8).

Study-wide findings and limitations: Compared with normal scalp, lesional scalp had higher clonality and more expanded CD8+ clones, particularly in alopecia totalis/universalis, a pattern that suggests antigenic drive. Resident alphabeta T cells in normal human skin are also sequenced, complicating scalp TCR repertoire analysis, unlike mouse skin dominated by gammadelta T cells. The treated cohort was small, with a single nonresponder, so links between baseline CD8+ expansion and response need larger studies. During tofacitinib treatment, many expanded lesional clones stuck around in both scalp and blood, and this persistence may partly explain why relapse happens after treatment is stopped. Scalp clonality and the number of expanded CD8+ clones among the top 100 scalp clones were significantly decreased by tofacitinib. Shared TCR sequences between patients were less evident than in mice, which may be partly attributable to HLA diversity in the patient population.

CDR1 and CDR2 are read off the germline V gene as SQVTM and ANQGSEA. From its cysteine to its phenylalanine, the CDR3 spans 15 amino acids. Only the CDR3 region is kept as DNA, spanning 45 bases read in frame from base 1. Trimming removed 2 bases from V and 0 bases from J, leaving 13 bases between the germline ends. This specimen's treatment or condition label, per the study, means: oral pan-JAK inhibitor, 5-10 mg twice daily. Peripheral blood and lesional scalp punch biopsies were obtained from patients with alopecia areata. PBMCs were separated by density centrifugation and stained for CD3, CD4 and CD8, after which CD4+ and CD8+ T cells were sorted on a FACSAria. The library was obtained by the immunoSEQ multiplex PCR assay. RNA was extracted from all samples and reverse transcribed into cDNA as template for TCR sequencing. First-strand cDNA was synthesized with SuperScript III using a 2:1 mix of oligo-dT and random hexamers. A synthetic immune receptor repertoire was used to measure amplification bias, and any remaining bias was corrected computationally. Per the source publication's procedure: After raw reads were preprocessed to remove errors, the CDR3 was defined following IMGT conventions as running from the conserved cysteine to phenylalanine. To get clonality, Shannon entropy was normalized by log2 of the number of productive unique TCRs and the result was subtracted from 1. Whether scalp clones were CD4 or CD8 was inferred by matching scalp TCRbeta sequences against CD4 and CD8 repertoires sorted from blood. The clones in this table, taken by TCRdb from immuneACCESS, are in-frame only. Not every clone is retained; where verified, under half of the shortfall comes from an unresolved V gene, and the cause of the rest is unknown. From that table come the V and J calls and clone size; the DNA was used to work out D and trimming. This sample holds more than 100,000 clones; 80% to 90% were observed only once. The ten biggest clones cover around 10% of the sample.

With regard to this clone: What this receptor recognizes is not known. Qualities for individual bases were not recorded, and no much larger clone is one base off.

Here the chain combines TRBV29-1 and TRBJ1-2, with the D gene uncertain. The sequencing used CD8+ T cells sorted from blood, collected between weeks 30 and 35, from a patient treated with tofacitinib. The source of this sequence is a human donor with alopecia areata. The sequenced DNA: TGCAGCGTTGAAAGTGAAAGGTATCCTAACTATGGCTACACCTTC. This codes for CSVESERYPNYGYTF. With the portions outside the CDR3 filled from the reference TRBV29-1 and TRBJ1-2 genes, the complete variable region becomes SAVISQKPSRDICQRGTSLTIQCQVDSQVTMMFWYRQQPGQSLTLIATANQGSEATYESGFVIDKFPISRPNLTFSTLTVSNMSPEDSSIYLCSVESERYPNYGYTFGSGTRLTVV.